The subject of this entry is one TCR beta chain. Its target antigen remains unknown. The input lacks base qualities; no much larger clone sits a single base away. The source of the sample is a study of blood T cell repertoires in COVID-19 (TCRdb year 2020). With respect to the entire study: Samples from collaborators originated in the United States, Italy and Spain and spanned both the acute and convalescent phases of COVID-19. Deeply sampled blood TCRbeta repertoires from subjects exposed to, actively infected with, or recovered from COVID-19 were included in the dataset. Samples came from the ongoing ImmuneRACE study (first 160 participants) plus 1,254 subjects from 6 global collaborators. Sample metadata almost always included a de-identified subject ID, COVID-19 status, age in years and sex. The repertoires were made available in a free public database intended to serve as a resource for research on the immune response to SARS-CoV-2. The prospective study material was composed of cDNA or gDNA derived from T cells, B-cell-depleted T cells, or PBMCs. HLA class I and class II types, where available, came from metadata supplied by the sample provider rather than from assay-based typing.

From its cysteine to its phenylalanine, the CDR3 spans 15 amino acids. The only DNA kept is the CDR3, 45 bases in frame from the first base. V has 5 bases trimmed and J has 5 bases trimmed; junction bases matching no gene number 11. Per the germline V gene (reference sequence), SEHNR is the CDR1 and FQNEAQ is the CDR2. Study-level results and caveats: The amount of clinical and demographic metadata varied by source and participant and was provided uncurated.

TCRbeta CDR3 regions were amplified from genomic DNA using the immunoSEQ Assay, a bias-controlled multiplex PCR. The original pipeline was this. The number of nucleated cells in each sample was estimated from the amplification of reference gene primers within the assay. To quantify the absolute abundance of each unique TCRbeta CDR3 rearrangement, sequence reads were collapsed and filtered. For each sample, productive Simpson clonality was calculated as the square root of Simpson's diversity index over productive rearrangements. The table comes from immuneACCESS by way of TCRdb, which keeps in-frame sequences with V and J called. Part of the clones is missing from these tables; in studies checked, under half for an unresolved V gene and the rest for unknown reasons. V and J calls and clone size follow that table, whereas D and trimming were derived from the DNA. Present in this sample are 15,000 to 20,000 clones, about 90% of which were seen just once. Approximately 10% of the sample rests with the top ten.

Collaborating institutions collected whole blood in K2EDTA tubes following their own protocols. For TCRbeta analysis, collaborator samples were shipped as frozen whole blood, as isolated PBMCs, or as DNA extracted from either sample type. The chain is assembled from TRBV7-9 and TRBJ2-5; a stretch of 7 junction bases matches TRBD2. This TCR was recovered from a human donor in a cohort sampled during active COVID-19. The sequencing input was peripheral blood. The CDR3 reads CASSAGVGRGETQYF. The DNA is as follows: TGTGCCAGCAGCGCGGGGGTGGGCCGTGGGGAGACCCAGTACTTC.